Listed below are T cell receptor beta chains from one sample, sequenced in a study of a mutant IDH1 vaccine in newly diagnosed glioma. TCRdb's table, derived via immunoSEQ multiplex PCR, lists solely in-frame clones and lacks some. The table has roughly 70,000 clones, around 83% seen once. This specimen consisted of peripheral blood mononuclear cells (PBMCs), obtained from a glioma patient treated with radiotherapy, temozolomide or both. Every receptor here comes from a woman aged 18-29 years with glioma. Some clones in this sample may be carry-over from other donors' samples. Each CDR3 is given with its conserved first and last residue. A D gene is named only where the DNA matches it firmly. Some rows have no size entry. The others give once, few or many, or a class for an expanded clone.

clone size	J gene	V gene	D gene	CDR3 DNA	CDR3 protein
NA	TRBJ2-7	TRBV18	NA	TGTGCCAGCTCACTCGGGGACTACGAGCAGTACTTC	CASSLGDYEQYF
once	TRBJ2-2	TRBV9	NA	TGTGCCAGCAGCGTTTACGGGGTCGGCGGGGAGCTGTTTTTT	CASSVYGVGGELFF
NA	TRBJ1-1	TRBV7-9	TRBD1	TGTGCCAGCAGCCCCAGACAGGGGACTGAAGCTTTCTTT	CASSPRQGTEAFF
NA	TRBJ2-7	TRBV29-1	NA	TGCAGCGTTGGAGAGCAAGAACTGAGCTCCTACGAGCAGTACTTC	CSVGEQELSSYEQYF
NA	TRBJ1-5	TRBV7-9	NA	TGTGCCAGCAGCTTAGGGGTCAACAATCAGCCCCAGCATTTT	CASSLGVNNQPQHF
once	TRBJ2-5	TRBV14	NA	TGTGCCAGCAGCTACGGTGGGCAGGGACAAGAGACCCAGTACTTC	CASSYGGQGQETQYF
NA	TRBJ1-2	TRBV6-1	NA	TGTGCCAGCAGTGAAGCGCACGGGGGGAACTATGGCTACACCTTC	CASSEAHGGNYGYTF
NA	TRBJ1-5	TRBV27	NA	TGTGCCAGCAGTTTAGGGTATAGCAATCAGCCCCAGCATTTT	CASSLGYSNQPQHF
NA	TRBJ2-7	TRBV2	NA	TGTGCCAGCAGGGGGTCCCCTCACGAGCAGTACTTC	CASRGSPHEQYF
NA	TRBJ1-2	TRBV27	NA	TGTGCCAGCAGTTTTGTAGGGGGGTTAGGTGGCTACACCTTC	CASSFVGGLGGYTF
few	TRBJ1-1	TRBV19	TRBD1	TGTGCCAGTAGTATATTGACAGGGGCGAACACTGAAGCTTTCTTT	CASSILTGANTEAFF
NA	TRBJ2-7	TRBV18	NA	TGTGCCAGCTCACCACCGGCAGGGTTTAGCGAGCAGTACTTC	CASSPPAGFSEQYF
NA	TRBJ2-2	TRBV14	TRBD2	TGTGCCAGCAGCCGAAGACTAGCGGGAGCCGGGGAGCTGTTTTTT	CASSRRLAGAGELFF
NA	TRBJ2-3	TRBV9	NA	TGTGCCAGCAGCGTAGAGGGCAGTAGCACAGATACGCAGTATTTT	CASSVEGSSTDTQYF
NA	TRBJ1-5	TRBV6-1	TRBD1	TGTGCCAGCAGTGCCTATACAGGGGTCGGCAATCAGCCCCAGCATTTT	CASSAYTGVGNQPQHF